These 9 T cell receptor beta chains were all obtained from the same sample, sequenced in a study of blood T cells in healthy people across ages. Using a J-beta primer mix together with a sample-barcoded 5' primer, a second PCR was run for roughly 7 to 11 cycles. TCRdb used MiXCR to reprocess the 5' RACE reads, holding one entry per CDR3 protein. The sample holds around 800,000 distinct CDR3 sequences, roughly 60% seen once. The sequencing input was blood. The source of these receptors is a man younger than 40 in good health.

The CDR3 nucleotides are TGTGCCAGCAGCCACGGACAAGAAGGCAATCAGCCCCAGCATTTT. Protein sequence: CASSHGQEGNQPQHF. The chain is built from TRBV5-6 and TRBJ1-5; D might be TRBD1 (5 bases). The CDR3 has 15 amino acids. CDR1 SGHDT and CDR2 YYEEEE come from the germline V gene. V was trimmed by 4 bases and J by 2 bases, leaving 13 bases between them.

This chain uses TRBV4-2 with TRBJ2-5; D not resolved. The last part of the DNA fits TRBJ2-7 better; the J call may be wrong. The CDR3 extends over 13 amino acids. Per germline, CDR1 LGHNA and CDR2 YNFKEQ. CDR3 residues: CASSQEGFNEQYF. CDR3 in DNA: TGTGCCAGCAGCCAAGAAGGGTTCAACGAGCAGTACTTC.

The chain employs TRBV4-2 and TRBJ2-3, with 10 bases lining up with TRBD2. V shed 1 base, J shed 1 base, and the junction held 5 bases outside the gene matches. Germline loops: CDR1 LGHNA, CDR2 YNFKEQ. This CDR3 has 17 amino acids. For the CDR3, the DNA is TGTGCCAGCAGCCAAGGGATCCTAGCGGGGGGCACAGATACGCAGTATTTT. This sequence encodes CASSQGILAGGTDTQYF.

This clonotype was seen more than once but under ten times. The V and J genes are TRBV6-6 and TRBJ1-1; weak D call: TRBD1 (5 bases). Per the germline V gene, CDR1 is MNHNY and CDR2 is SVGAGI (reference sequence). Trimming removed 2 bases from V and 6 bases from J, with 7 bases in between. This CDR3 contains 12 residues. DNA of the CDR3: TGTGCCAGCAGTTACCCGGGGCCTGAAGCTTTCTTT. Translating gives CASSYPGPEAFF.

The chain links TRBV4-2 to TRBJ2-1, with 10 bases fitting TRBD2. V lost 4 bases, J lost 7 bases, and 10 bases stayed unmatched. This CDR3 contains 16 residues. Looked up from germline, CDR1 is LGHNA and CDR2 is YNFKEQ. CDR3 amino acids: CASSRGPAGGTNEQFF. The CDR3 bases are TGTGCCAGCAGCCGCGGCCCAGCGGGGGGGACGAATGAGCAGTTCTTC.

This clonotype was recorded once. The V and J genes are TRBV10-3 and TRBJ2-7, with D hard to call. CDR3 length: 11 residues. Germline V gene data show CDR1 as ENHRY and CDR2 as SYGVKD. CDR3 nucleotides: TGTGGGGCTAGGAGCTCCTACGAGCAGTACTTC. Protein: CGARSSYEQYF.

The chain employs TRBV20-1 and TRBJ2-1, with 9 nucleotides matching TRBD2. The J segment lost 7 bases and the V segment lost 5 bases, leaving 15 bases of the junction unmatched. CDR1 DFQATT and CDR2 SNEGSKA come from the germline V gene (reference sequence). The CDR3 sequence is 16 residues long. The CDR3 nucleotides are TGCAGTGCTGACCTCGTTGCGGGGGGGCTTCGGAATGAGCAGTTCTTC. This sequence encodes CSADLVAGGLRNEQFF.

This clonotype was seen a single time. The rearrangement uses TRBV16 and TRBJ2-7; D is possibly TRBD2 (5 bases). Per the germline V gene, CDR1 is KGHSY and CDR2 is FQNENV. V lost 4 bases and J 2 bases, leaving 18 bases between the germline ends. CDR3 size: 16 residues. The CDR3 protein is CASSPGFSVRTYEQYF. CDR3 nucleotide sequence: TGTGCCAGCAGCCCGGGATTTTCCGTAAGAACCTACGAGCAGTACTTC.

This sequence joins TRBV29-1 and TRBJ2-7; D is ambiguous. CDR3 size: 11 residues. Germline V gene lookup returns CDR1 SQVTM and CDR2 ANQGSEA. The ends were cut back, 1 base at V and 5 bases at J, with 6 bases in the middle. The CDR3 coding sequence is TGCAGCGTTGAAGGAAAGAACGAGCAGTACTTC. Translated: CSVEGKNEQYF.